This TCR beta chain was found in a study of blood T cells in healthy people across ages. The length of the CDR3 is 14 residues. CDR1 and CDR2 (germline): SGDLS, YYNGEE. The germline V and J ends were trimmed by 2 bases and 6 bases, with 12 bases remaining between them. The second PCR ran 7 to 11 cycles with a sample-barcoded 5' primer and J-beta primers. TCRdb processed the 5' RACE reads anew with MiXCR; each CDR3 protein has one entry. Of roughly 1,300,000 distinct CDR3 sequences listed, roughly 59% are singletons. The chain couples TRBV9 to TRBJ2-4; D tentatively fits TRBD1 or TRBD2 (6 bases each). The sequencing input was blood. This clonotype was obtained from a young man in good health. CDR3: CASSVGPGANIQYF. CDR3 coding DNA: TGTGCCAGCAGCGTTGGGCCGGGGGCAAACATTCAGTACTTC.